This T cell receptor (beta chain) was obtained from a study of blood T cell repertoires in COVID-19. In the original analysis: Cell counts per sample came from amplifying reference gene primers. Produced via immunoSEQ multiplex PCR; TCRdb's table is partial and in-frame only. Clone size and the V and J calls come from that table; the DNA yielded D and trimming. The sample has 110,000 to 150,000 clones, approximately 91% seen once. V was pared by 2 bases and J by 4 bases, with 4 bases of the junction left unmatched. From germline, CDR1 is MGHDK and CDR2 SYGVNS. This CDR3 is 14 amino acids long. The TCR comes from a man aged 70 or older with acute or convalescent COVID-19. The source material was peripheral blood. The chain uses TRBV25-1 and TRBJ1-2; 7 nucleotides line up with TRBD1. The CDR3 here is CASSEGDRPYGYTF. The CDR3 region has the DNA TGTGCCAGCAGTGAAGGGGACAGACCCTATGGCTACACCTTC.